This T cell receptor beta chain was identified in a study of shared clonotypes between healthy human individuals. Positive CCR7 selection of CD45RO-negative cells yielded the naive CD8 cells, and terminally differentiated effector memory CD45RA+ cells were excluded. Original data processing: Junction-only sequences without quality scores were provided by ImmunoSEQ, so filtering was different. Sequencing was performed with immunoSEQ multiplex PCR; in TCRdb, only in-frame clones are kept and a portion is missing. Clone size and V and J calls were adopted from that table, with D and trimming inferred from the DNA. The data contain millions of clones, about 93% of them singletons. Trimming left V 1 base short and J 1 base short, with 8 bases between. Germline lookup yields CDR1 LGHNA and CDR2 YNFKEQ. CDR3 size: 14 residues.

The sequence derives from a man in his late teens or twenties in good health. Some clones in this sample may be carry-over from other donors' samples. The specimen sequenced was naive CD8+ T cells from PBMCs. The V call is TRBV4-2, the J call TRBJ2-7; D is unresolved. The chain's CDR3 is CASSQGIGSYEQYF. In DNA form, the CDR3 reads TGTGCCAGCAGCCAAGGGATAGGATCCTACGAGCAGTACTTC.